These T cell receptor beta chains were read from a single sample in a study of T cells in Graves' hyperthyroidism and ophthalmopathy. Each CDR3 protein gets one entry after TCRdb re-called the multiplex PCR reads with MiXCR. Of 750,000 to 950,000 distinct CDR3 sequences in the sample, roughly 37% are singletons; the top ten hold approximately 10%. Sequencing was carried out using blood. These receptors all stem from a man aged 18 to 29 with Graves' hyperthyroidism. CDR3s include the opening cysteine and the closing phenylalanine or tryptophan. A D gene is named only where the DNA matches it firmly. Size is omitted from some rows. Given values are once, few, many or a class for expanded clones.

few,NA,TRBJ2-2,TRBV7-9,TGTGCCAGCAGCTTGGCCCCAGCGGAGCTGTTTTTT,CASSLAPAELFF
few,NA,TRBJ2-7,TRBV19,TGTGCCAGTAGCATCCAGACATATTCCTACGAGCAGTACTTC,CASSIQTYSYEQYF
few,NA,TRBJ1-4,TRBV9,TGTGCCAGCAGCGTAGGGAATTGGGCGGGGAATGAAAAACTGTTTTTT,CASSVGNWAGNEKLFF
few,NA,TRBJ1-1,TRBV5-1,TGCGCCAGCAGCTTCCTGGGCAGGGACACTGAAGCTTTCTTT,CASSFLGRDTEAFF
many,TRBD1,TRBJ1-2,TRBV20-1,TGCAGTGCCCCCCGGACAGGGGGTATCGTTGGCTACACCTTC,CSAPRTGGIVGYTF
NA,NA,TRBJ2-7,TRBV5-1,TGCGCCGGCAGCTTGGATGGTTACGAGCAGTACTTC,CAGSLDGYEQYF
NA,NA,TRBJ1-5,TRBV9,TGTGCCAGCAGCCAAGAGGCGGAGAATCAGCCCCAGCATTTT,CASSQEAENQPQHF
many,TRBD1,TRBJ2-7,TRBV7-2,TGTGCCAGCAGCTTAGCCGGGACAGGGGACTACGAGCAGTACTTC,CASSLAGTGDYEQYF
few,NA,TRBJ1-1,TRBV11-3,TGTGCCAGTGCCCCCGGCCGCATGAACACTGAAGCTTTCTTT,CASAPGRMNTEAFF
NA,TRBD1,TRBJ1-2,TRBV4-1,TGCGCCAGCAGCCAAGCCGGGACAGCCTCAGCCTATGGCTACACCTTC,CASSQAGTASAYGYTF
NA,NA,TRBJ1-1,TRBV7-8,TGTGCCAGCAGCTTAGACCGCCGGGATTCAGCTTTCTTT,CASSLDRRDSAFF
NA,NA,TRBJ1-1,TRBV2,TGTGCCAGCAGCCGCGTTTTGGGGACTGAAGCTTTCTTT,CASSRVLGTEAFF
NA,NA,TRBJ1-6,TRBV5-6,TGTGCCAGCAGCTTCGTGGCGGGCAATTCACCCCTCCACTTT,CASSFVAGNSPLHF
NA,NA,TRBJ2-2,TRBV4-3,TGCGCCAGCAGCCATAGCGGCACCGGGGAGCTGTTTTTT,CASSHSGTGELFF
NA,NA,TRBJ2-7,TRBV20-1,TGCAGTGGTTTAGGACTCTCCTACGACCAGTACTTC,CSGLGLSYDQYF
NA,NA,TRBJ1-4,TRBV7-9,NA,CASSLTWAGMKNCFF
NA,NA,TRBJ1-1,TRBV29-1,TGCAGTGAAGGTTGGGGGAACACTGAAGCTTTCTTT,CSEGWGNTEAFF
NA,TRBD1,TRBJ1-2,TRBV9,TGTGCCAGCAGCGTAGTACAGGGGGTGGTGGATGGCTACACCTTC,CASSVVQGVVDGYTF
few,NA,TRBJ2-5,TRBV5-8,TGTGCCAGCAGCCCCAGGGGGGGAGCTGAGACCCAGTACTTC,CASSPRGGAETQYF
NA,NA,TRBJ2-7,TRBV5-1,TGCGCCAGCAGCTACAGCCCCCGGGACGGATCCTACGAGCAGTACTTC,CASSYSPRDGSYEQYF
NA,NA,TRBJ1-1,TRBV6-5,TGTGCCAGCAGCGCCGGGGCCGGGGGTGAAGCTTTCTTT,CASSAGAGGEAFF
NA,TRBD1,TRBJ1-1,TRBV20-1,TGCAGTGCTAGATCAGGGGGCATGAACACTGAAGCTTTCTTT,CSARSGGMNTEAFF
few,TRBD1,TRBJ2-7,TRBV4-1,TGCGCCAGCAGCACGCGGACAGGGTTTCTCGAGCAGTACTTC,CASSTRTGFLEQYF
NA,TRBD2,TRBJ2-2,TRBV11-2,TGTGCCACCAGTGAACCGACTAGCGGACCCACCGGGGAGCTGTTTTTT,CATSEPTSGPTGELFF
few,TRBD1,TRBJ2-5,TRBV11-1,TGTGCCAGCAGCCCGTCGGGACAGATGTACCAAGAGACCCAGTACTTC,CASSPSGQMYQETQYF
few,NA,TRBJ1-5,TRBV5-8,TGTGCCAGCAGCTTGGATGGGGTCTATCAGCCCCAGCATTTT,CASSLDGVYQPQHF
NA,NA,TRBJ2-7,TRBV6-5,TGTGCCAGCAGGGTGATGGACGAGCAGTACTTC,CASRVMDEQYF
few,NA,TRBJ1-5,TRBV7-9,TGTGCCAGCAGTGGGCGGGGCAGTCCCAATCAGCCCCAGCATTTT,CASSGRGSPNQPQHF
few,TRBD1,TRBJ2-2,TRBV6-5,TGTGCCAGCAGTCACACCTCGGACAGGGCCGGGGAGCTGTTTTTT,CASSHTSDRAGELFF
many,TRBD2,TRBJ2-7,TRBV10-3,TGTGCCATCAGTGACGGGTCTAGCGGGCGTTCCTACGAGCAGTACTTC,CAISDGSSGRSYEQYF
NA,NA,TRBJ1-3,TRBV25-1,TGTGCCAGCAGTGAATCCCACGGCCAGGGAGAGGGCTACACCATATATTTT,CASSESHGQGEGYTIYF
few,NA,TRBJ2-6,TRBV7-2,TGTGCCAGCAGCCCCCGACAGGGACTGGCTGGGGCCAACGTCCTGACTTTC,CASSPRQGLAGANVLTF
NA,NA,TRBJ2-5,TRBV20-1,TGCAGTGCTAAGGAGGGTACATTCTCAACGGAGACCCAGTACTTC,CSAKEGTFSTETQYF
few,TRBD2,TRBJ2-5,TRBV6-6,TGTGCCAGCAGTTATTCCCGGACTAGCGCGGAGACCCAGTACTTC,CASSYSRTSAETQYF
many,NA,TRBJ2-7,TRBV10-3,TGTGCCATCAGTGAGTCGTTGGCTAGTGCGGCGTACGAGCAGTACTTC,CAISESLASAAYEQYF
few,NA,TRBJ1-2,TRBV27,TGTGCCAGCAGTTTAAAGGGTAGCTATGGCTACACCTTC,CASSLKGSYGYTF
NA,NA,TRBJ2-5,TRBV2,TGTGCCAGCAGCTCGGTATCCCGGGACTTC,CASSSVSRDF
NA,NA,TRBJ1-5,TRBV19,TGTGCCAGTAGTTACGACACCATTTATAGCAATCAGCCCCAGCATTTT,CASSYDTIYSNQPQHF
many,NA,TRBJ1-1,TRBV7-2,TGTGCCAGCAGCTTAGTGGCCTTTGGGGCTGAAGCTTTCTTT,CASSLVAFGAEAFF
many,NA,TRBJ1-3,TRBV7-2,TGTGCCAGCAGCTTAGTCCCCGGAAACACCATATATTTT,CASSLVPGNTIYF
NA,NA,TRBJ1-2,TRBV9,TGTGCCAGCAGCCCGGGGGCCGGAGGCTACACCTTC,CASSPGAGGYTF
NA,NA,TRBJ1-1,TRBV24-1,TGTGCCACCAGTGATGCAGGGTCCGAACGGGGTGAAGCTTTCTTT,CATSDAGSERGEAFF
NA,TRBD1,TRBJ1-1,TRBV20-1,TGCAGTGCTAAAGGGGGCGGGTGGAGCACTGAAGCTTTCTTT,CSAKGGGWSTEAFF
NA,NA,TRBJ1-4,TRBV7-9,TGTGCCAGCAGCTTAGCGGAAAGGGGGTATAATGAAAAACTGTTTTTT,CASSLAERGYNEKLFF
NA,NA,TRBJ2-2,TRBV5-1,TGCGCCAGCAGCCTTAGGCCTACAGTTACCGGGGAGCTGTTTTTT,CASSLRPTVTGELFF
many,TRBD1,TRBJ2-2,TRBV29-1,TGCAGCGCCCTGAGGACAGGGCGGGTTAGTGAGCTGTTTTTT,CSALRTGRVSELFF
NA,NA,TRBJ1-5,TRBV7-9,TGTGCCAGCAGCTCGGGGCCGCGGAGCAATCAGCCCCAGCATTTT,CASSSGPRSNQPQHF